The clone carrying this TCR beta chain was detected only once. What it recognizes is unknown. These data belong to a study of early T cells in non-severe SARS-CoV-2 infection. Overall study: Sequencing of unsorted whole blood was done on bulk RNA, leaving chains unpaired. Regarding the study as a whole: Matching with VDJdb favored anti-spike CD8 responses (missing private and CD4 specificities).

V gave up 2 bases and J gave up 5 bases, with 1 base separating them. The CDR3 has 11 residues. Germline V lookup: CDR1 MNHEY, CDR2 SVGAGI. Individual cDNA molecules received unique molecular identifiers during library preparation. One entry per CDR3 protein results from TCRdb running MiXCR on the 5' RACE reads. In the table there are tens of thousands of distinct CDR3 sequences, more than 12% of which are singletons. This TCR was recovered from an adult who was a healthcare worker with PCR-confirmed SARS-CoV-2 infection or an uninfected control (not recorded which). This chain connects TRBV6-5 to TRBJ2-1; D gene ambiguous. Sequencing was performed on whole blood. The CDR3 is CASSYNNEQFF. In DNA form, the CDR3 reads TGTGCCAGCAGTTACAACAATGAGCAGTTCTTC.